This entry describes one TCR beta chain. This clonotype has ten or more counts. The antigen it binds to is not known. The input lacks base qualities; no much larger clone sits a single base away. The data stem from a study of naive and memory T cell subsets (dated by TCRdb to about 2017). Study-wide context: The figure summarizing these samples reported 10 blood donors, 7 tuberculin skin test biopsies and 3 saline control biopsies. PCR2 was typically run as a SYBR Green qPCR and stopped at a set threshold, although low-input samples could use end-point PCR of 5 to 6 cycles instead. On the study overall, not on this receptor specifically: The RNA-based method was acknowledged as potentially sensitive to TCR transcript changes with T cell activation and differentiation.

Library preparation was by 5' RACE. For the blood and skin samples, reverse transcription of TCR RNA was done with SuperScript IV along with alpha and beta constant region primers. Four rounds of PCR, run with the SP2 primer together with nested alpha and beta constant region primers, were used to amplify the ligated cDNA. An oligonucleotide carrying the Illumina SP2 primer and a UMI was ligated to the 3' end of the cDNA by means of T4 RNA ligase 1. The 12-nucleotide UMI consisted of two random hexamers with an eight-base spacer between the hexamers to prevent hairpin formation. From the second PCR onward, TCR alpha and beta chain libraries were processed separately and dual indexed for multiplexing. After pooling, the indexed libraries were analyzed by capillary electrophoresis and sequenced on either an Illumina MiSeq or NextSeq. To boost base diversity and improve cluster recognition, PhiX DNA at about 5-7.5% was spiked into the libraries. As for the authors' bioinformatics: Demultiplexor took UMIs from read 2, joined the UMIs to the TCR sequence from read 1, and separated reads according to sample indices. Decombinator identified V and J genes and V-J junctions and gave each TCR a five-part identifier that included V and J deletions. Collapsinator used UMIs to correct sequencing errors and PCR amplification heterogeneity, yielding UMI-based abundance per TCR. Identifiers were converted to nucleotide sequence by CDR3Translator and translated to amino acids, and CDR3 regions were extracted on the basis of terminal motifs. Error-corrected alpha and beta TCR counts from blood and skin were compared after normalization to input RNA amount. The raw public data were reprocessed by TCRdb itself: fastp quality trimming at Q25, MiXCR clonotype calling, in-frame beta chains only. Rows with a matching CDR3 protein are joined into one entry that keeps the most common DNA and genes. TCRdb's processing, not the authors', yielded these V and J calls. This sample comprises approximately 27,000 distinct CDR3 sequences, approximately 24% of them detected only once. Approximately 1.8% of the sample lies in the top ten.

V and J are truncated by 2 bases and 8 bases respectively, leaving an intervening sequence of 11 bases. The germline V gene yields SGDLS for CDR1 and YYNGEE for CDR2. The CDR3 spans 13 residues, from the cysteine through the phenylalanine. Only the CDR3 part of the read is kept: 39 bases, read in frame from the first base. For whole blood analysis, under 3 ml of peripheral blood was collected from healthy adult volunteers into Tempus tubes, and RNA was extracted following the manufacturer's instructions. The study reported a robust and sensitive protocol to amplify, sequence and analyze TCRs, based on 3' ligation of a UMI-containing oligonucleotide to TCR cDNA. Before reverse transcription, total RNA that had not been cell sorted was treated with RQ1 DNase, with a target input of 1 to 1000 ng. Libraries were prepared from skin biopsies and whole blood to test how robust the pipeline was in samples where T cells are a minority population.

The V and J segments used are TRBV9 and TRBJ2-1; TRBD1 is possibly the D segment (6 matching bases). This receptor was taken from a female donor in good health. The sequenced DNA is TGTGCCAGCAGCGTTGGGCCAGGGGATGAGCAGTTCTTC. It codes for CASSVGPGDEQFF.